The 5 T cell receptor beta chains given below trace back to one sample, sequenced in a study of blood T cell repertoires in COVID-19. Assay: immunoSEQ multiplex PCR; the TCRdb copy retains only in-frame clones and omits some. Here the sample spans about 160,000 clones, 82% being singletons. Sequencing used peripheral blood. All receptors come from a woman aged 40 to 55 with COVID-19, enrolled during active disease.

The gene calls are TRBV27 and TRBJ2-1; 9 positions agree with TRBD2. The germline V gene has CDR1 MNHEY and CDR2 SMNVEV (reference sequence). After removal of 6 bases from V and 6 bases from J, the junction contained 6 bases not matched to a gene. The CDR3 consists of 14 residues. The CDR3 loop is CASSSSSGANEQFF. CDR3 in DNA: TGTGCCAGCAGCAGCTCTAGCGGGGCCAATGAGCAGTTCTTC.

This sequence joins TRBV18 and TRBJ2-3; D is perhaps TRBD2 (6 bases). Looked up from germline, CDR1 is KGHSH and CDR2 is LQKENI. The CDR3 sequence is 13 residues long. V was trimmed by 3 bases and J by 2 bases, leaving 6 bases between them. CDR3 DNA sequence: TGTGCCAGCTCACCGGACTACACAGATACGCAGTATTTT. As protein: CASSPDYTDTQYF.

J is TRBJ2-2 and V is TRBV19; 7 positions match TRBD2. The CDR3 runs to 17 residues. J gave up 2 bases and V 5 bases, and 11 bases lay outside the gene matches. Germline V CDR1 and CDR2: LNHDA, SQIVND (reference sequence). CDR3 coding DNA: TGTGCCAGTAGTCTCCGGGGGAGGGCCTCAAACACCGGGGAGCTGTTTTTT. Its protein is CASSLRGRASNTGELFF.

V and J are TRBV7-9 and TRBJ1-1; 7 bases are shared with TRBD1. This CDR3 is built from 15 residues. The V gene end was trimmed by 2 bases and the J gene end by 3 bases; junction bases not matched to a gene: 6. The germline gives CDR1 SEHNR, CDR2 FQNEAQ (reference sequence). CDR3 amino acids: CASSLYRDRDTEAFF. DNA of the CDR3: TGTGCCAGCAGCTTATACCGAGACAGGGACACTGAAGCTTTCTTT.

J is TRBJ2-4 and V is TRBV2; 7 nucleotides agree with TRBD2. After removal of 6 bases from V and 9 bases from J, the junction contained 11 bases not matched to a gene. CDR1 is SNHLY and CDR2 is FYNNEI in the germline V gene. The CDR3 extends over 14 amino acids. The CDR3 loop reads CASRALVTGGIQYF. DNA for the CDR3: TGTGCCAGCAGGGCCTTGGTCACGGGGGGCATTCAGTACTTC.